The 32 T cell receptor beta chains below all came from one sample that was sequenced in a study of cytomegalovirus exposure and HLA in healthy donors (dated by TCRdb to 2017 to 2019). The library was built by means of the immunoSEQ multiplex PCR assay. For the multiplex PCR, a mixture combining 60 forward primers for TCR Vbeta segments and 13 reverse primers for TCR Jbeta segments was used. Held by TCRdb, this immuneACCESS table contains in-frame sequences only and omits some clones. Under half of the omission traces to an unresolved V gene where checked; the cause of the rest is unknown. For this sample there are approximately 170,000 clones; roughly four fifths appear just once. Of the sample, roughly 1.6% falls within the top ten clones. The material sequenced was PBMCs. Every receptor here comes from a man aged 35 to 55 in good health and CMV-seronegative.

The chain has TRBV7-6 and TRBJ2-7; D perhaps matches TRBD1 (6 bases). The germline gives CDR1 SGHVS, CDR2 FNYEAQ. The germline V and J ends were trimmed by 4 bases and 12 bases, with 16 bases remaining between them. This CDR3 is built from 12 residues. The CDR3 loop is CASSSGAGQTYV. The CDR3 DNA is TGTGCCAGCAGCTCAGGGGCAGGACAGACGTACGTC.

V and J are TRBV15 and TRBJ1-1; 8 bases are a match to TRBD1. The CDR3 spans 14 residues. V lost 5 bases to trimming and J lost 4 bases; unmatched junction nucleotides: 6. Germline V CDR1 and CDR2: LNHNV, YYDKDF (reference sequence). The CDR3 nucleotides read TGTGCCACCAGCGGGAGTACAGGGGGCACTGAAGCTTTCTTT. This codes for CATSGSTGGTEAFF.

The chain uses TRBV7-3 and TRBJ2-1, with a weak D call TRBD2 (6 bases). The CDR3 contains 21 residues. Germline V gene data show CDR1 as SGHTA and CDR2 as FQGTGA. The V and J ends lost 5 bases and 3 bases respectively, with 32 bases between them. The CDR3 nucleotides are TGTGCCAGCAGCCCGGGCCCAGCAGCTACCCCGTACGGGAGAGTCTACAATGAGCAGTTCTTC. This translates into CASSPGPAATPYGRVYNEQFF.

The chain has TRBV29-1 and TRBJ2-1; TRBD2 aligns across 8 bases. The CDR3 runs 14 residues. Per germline, CDR1 SQVTM and CDR2 ANQGSEA. The V segment lost 7 bases and the J segment 4 bases; nucleotides outside the gene matches: 9. The CDR3 spells CSACMGTSYNEQFF. In nucleotides, the CDR3 is TGCAGCGCTTGTATGGGGACTAGTTACAATGAGCAGTTCTTC.

The chain carries TRBV2 and TRBJ2-7, with D possibly TRBD1 on 5 matching bases. Per germline, CDR1 SNHLY and CDR2 FYNNEI. With 4 bases removed from V and 2 bases from J, the gap between germline ends came to 12 bases. CDR3 length: 14 amino acids. This chain's CDR3 is CASSAGHIPYEQYF. For the CDR3, the DNA is TGTGCCAGCAGTGCTGGACATATTCCCTACGAGCAGTACTTC.

The chain has TRBV6-5 and TRBJ2-1; D possibly corresponds to TRBD2 (6 bases). The germline V gene has CDR1 MNHEY and CDR2 SVGAGI. The CDR3 totals 16 residues. The V gene lost 0 bases and the J gene lost 8 bases, with 17 bases spanning the gap. DNA of the CDR3: TGTGCCAGCAGTTACTCGATAGGGGAGGCATTCGATGAGCAGTTCTTC. This gives the protein CASSYSIGEAFDEQFF.

The rearrangement uses TRBV30 and TRBJ1-2, with D possibly TRBD1 on 5 matching bases. CDR3 length: 10 residues. Germline-derived CDR1 and CDR2 are GTSNPN and SVGIG (reference sequence). Deletions cut 4 bases from V and 9 bases from J, with 9 bases between. The CDR3 DNA follows: TGTGCCTGGATGGGGGGGAGCTACACCTTC. Amino acid sequence: CAWMGGSYTF.

V is TRBV19 and J is TRBJ1-1; 11 bases fit TRBD1. The CDR3 sequence is 15 residues long. The germline gives CDR1 LNHDA, CDR2 SQIVND (reference sequence). V shed 5 bases and J 4 bases; nucleotides not matched to a gene: 6. This CDR3 reads CASSLWTGGGTEAFF. As DNA, the CDR3 is TGTGCCAGTAGTTTATGGACAGGGGGCGGCACTGAAGCTTTCTTT.

This clone was recorded only once. The chain has TRBV11-2 and TRBJ2-5; 9 bases are a match to TRBD2. The trim removed 1 base at V and 11 bases at J, leaving 5 bases unmatched. This CDR3 comprises 13 residues. From germline, CDR1 is SGHAT and CDR2 FQNNGV. The CDR3 DNA is TGTGCCAGCAGCTTAGGACTAGCGGAGCCTCAGTACTTC. Amino acids: CASSLGLAEPQYF.

The V gene is TRBV30, the J gene TRBJ2-7; D ambiguous. Per the germline V gene, CDR1 is GTSNPN and CDR2 is SVGIG (reference sequence). The CDR3 is 12 residues long. V was cut by 0 bases and J by 4 bases, with 7 bases left in between. The CDR3 bases are TGTGCCTGGAGTGTATCAGGATACGAGCAGTACTTC. Translating gives CAWSVSGYEQYF.

The chain links TRBV2 to TRBJ2-5, with D possibly being TRBD2 (6 bases). Deletions cut 6 bases from V and 2 bases from J, with 13 bases between. Germline V gives CDR1 SNHLY, CDR2 FYNNEI. This CDR3 has 14 residues. The CDR3 sequence: CASSGTSDQETQYF. CDR3 DNA: TGTGCCAGCAGCGGGACTTCTGATCAAGAGACCCAGTACTTC.

The chain uses TRBV25-1 and TRBJ2-5; 8 bases are shared with TRBD2. The CDR3 runs 17 residues. Trimming cost V 0 bases and J 2 bases; bases outside gene matches: 8. The germline V gene has CDR1 MGHDK and CDR2 SYGVNS. The CDR3 DNA follows: TGTGCCAGCAGTGAATATGTTCCAGCGGGAGTTCAAGAGACCCAGTACTTC. Its protein is CASSEYVPAGVQETQYF.

The V gene is TRBV23-1, the J gene TRBJ2-7, with D possibly being TRBD1 (6 bases). TRBV23-1 is an ORF, with its function uncertain. This CDR3 spans 14 amino acids. Trimming pared 3 bases from V and 2 bases from J, leaving 11 bases between. DNA of the CDR3: TGCGCCAGCAGTCAGGGGGACAACACCTACGAGCAGTACGTC. Translating it yields CASSQGDNTYEQYV.

This chain connects TRBV4-1 to TRBJ2-5, with D perhaps matching TRBD2 (6 bases). V lost 0 bases to trimming and J lost 0 bases, with 17 bases between them. CDR1 is MGHRA, CDR2 YSYEKL, per germline. The length of the CDR3 is 18 residues. CDR3 protein: CASSQDELARLYQETQYF. CDR3 nucleotide sequence: TGCGCCAGCAGCCAAGACGAGCTAGCGCGATTGTACCAAGAGACCCAGTACTTC.

This clone was detected a few times. The chain couples TRBV5-1 to TRBJ1-1; D not resolved. V dropped 1 base and J dropped 0 bases, with 16 bases sitting between them. Germline CDR1 and CDR2: SGHRS and YFSETQ. CDR3 length equals 17 residues. The CDR3 region is CASSLSPLAAVNTEAFF. The DNA of the CDR3 is TGCGCCAGCAGCTTGTCGCCGTTGGCCGCGGTGAACACTGAAGCTTTCTTT.

The chain uses TRBV11-2 and TRBJ2-7, with 13 bases identical to TRBD2. Germline V lookup: CDR1 SGHAT, CDR2 FQNNGV. V was clipped by 5 bases and J by 9 bases; unmatched bases: 13. The CDR3 spans 16 residues. The CDR3 here is CASSERTSGSELRQYV. In nucleotides, the CDR3 is TGTGCCAGCAGCGAACGGACTAGCGGGAGTGAACTGAGGCAGTACGTC.

The chain recombines TRBV4-2 with TRBJ2-5; perhaps TRBD2 as D (6 bases). CDR1 is LGHNA and CDR2 is YNFKEQ in the germline V gene. Trimming took off 4 bases at V and 2 bases at J, with 11 bases between the two ends. The CDR3 loop spans 14 amino acids. CDR3: CASSRGTEQETQYF. CDR3 coding DNA: TGTGCCAGCAGCCGCGGGACTGAGCAAGAGACCCAGTACTTC.

The chain employs TRBV7-3 and TRBJ2-7, with 7 positions matching TRBD2. CDR1 and CDR2 from the germline V gene are SGHTA and FQGTGA. V gave up 4 bases and J gave up 0 bases; unmatched junction bases: 6. The CDR3 is made up of 15 amino acids. The CDR3 sequence is CASSYDTSASYEQYF. The CDR3 nucleotides read TGTGCCAGCAGCTACGACACTAGCGCCTCCTACGAGCAGTACTTC.

This clone was counted a few times. V is TRBV13 and J is TRBJ2-3, with TRBD1 as a possible D gene (5 bases). Germline V gene lookup returns CDR1 PRHDT and CDR2 FYEKMQ (reference sequence). The length of the CDR3 is 13 residues. Deletions cut 0 bases from V and 4 bases from J, with 5 bases between. The CDR3 nucleotides read TGTGCCAGCAGCTTAGGAGGGGCAGATACGCAGTATTTT. This gives the protein CASSLGGADTQYF.

This clone was found a few times. The rearrangement links TRBV7-9 to TRBJ1-1; D call uncertain. The CDR3 runs to 12 residues. Germline V gene sequence: CDR1 SEHNR, CDR2 FQNEAQ (reference sequence). Trimming took off 5 bases at V and 1 base at J, with 5 bases between the two ends. CDR3 residues: CASSAGNTEAFF. CDR3 nucleotide sequence: TGTGCCAGCAGCGCAGGGAACACTGAAGCTTTCTTT.

The V gene is TRBV27, the J gene TRBJ2-3; possible D gene TRBD2, 5 bases. V gave up 3 bases and J gave up 2 bases, with 9 bases separating them. Germline V lookup: CDR1 MNHEY, CDR2 SMNVEV (reference sequence). The CDR3 extends over 14 amino acids. This CDR3 reads CASSFGGTTDTQYF. CDR3 DNA: TGTGCCAGCAGTTTTGGAGGAACCACAGATACGCAGTATTTT.

On this clone: The junction and the germline gene differ at one end; a read error may be behind it. The chain links TRBV7-9 to TRBJ2-7; 7 nucleotides match TRBD2. CDR1 and CDR2 from the germline V gene are SEHNR and FQNEAQ (reference sequence). This CDR3 region has 15 residues. Here the CDR3 reads CSSSPRAGSSYEQYF. The DNA of the CDR3 is TGTTCCAGCAGCCCCAGAGCGGGGTCCTCCTACGAGCAGTACTTC.

This chain links TRBV28 with TRBJ2-1; D gene unclear. The CDR3 length is 14 residues. CDR1 is MDHEN, CDR2 SYDVKM, per germline. V was cut by 5 bases and J by 8 bases, with 16 bases left in between. CDR3 sequence: CASSLTRPPYEQFF. CDR3 coding DNA: TGTGCCAGCAGTCTGACTCGACCGCCCTATGAGCAGTTCTTC. Filled out from reference TRBV28 and TRBJ2-1, the complete variable domain reads DVKVTQSSRYLVKRTGEKVFLECVQDMDHENMFWYRQDPGLGLRLIYFSYDVKMKEKGDIPEGYSVSREKKERFSLILESASTNQTSMYLCASSLTRPPYEQFFGPGTRLTVL.

The chain combines TRBV27 with TRBJ1-2; 7 bases match TRBD1. V lost 3 bases, J lost 2 bases, and 9 bases stayed unmatched. The CDR3 is 16 residues long. Germline V gene lookup returns CDR1 MNHEY and CDR2 SMNVEV (reference sequence). This CDR3 reads CASSFSGGVSNYGYTF. CDR3 bases: TGTGCCAGCAGTTTTTCAGGGGGAGTTTCCAACTATGGCTACACCTTC.

CDR3 sequence reads: CASTIGTVEQYF. The CDR3, as DNA: TGTGCCAGCACCATTGGGACAGTGGAGCAGTACTTC. The rearrangement joins TRBV7-8 to TRBJ2-7; TRBD1 aligns across 7 bases. Trimming at V came to 7 bases and at J to 7 bases, leaving 7 bases not matched to a gene. CDR1 SGHVS and CDR2 FQNEAQ come from the germline V gene. The CDR3 sequence is 12 residues long.

The chain has TRBV11-3 and TRBJ2-1; a weak D match, TRBD1 (6 bases). The CDR3 covers 16 residues. Trimming cost V 5 bases and J 4 bases, with 18 bases left between them. Germline V gives CDR1 SGHNT, CDR2 YENEEA. Here the CDR3 DNA reads TGTGCCAGCAGCAACGGAAGGGTCAGGGGATACAATGAGCAGTTCTTC. Translation: CASSNGRVRGYNEQFF. Full variable domain (missing parts from reference TRBV11-3 and TRBJ2-1): EAGVVQSPRYKIIEKKQPVAFWCNPISGHNTLYWYLQNLGQGPELLIRYENEEAVDDSQLPKDRFSAERLKGVDSTLKIQPAELGDSAVYLCASSNGRVRGYNEQFFGPGTRLTVL.

In its sample, this clone was seen a few times. The chain recombines TRBV4-1 with TRBJ1-2; no definite D call. Germline V gives CDR1 MGHRA, CDR2 YSYEKL. V dropped 0 bases and J dropped 4 bases, with 9 bases sitting between them. There are 14 residues in the CDR3. The CDR3 sequence is CASSQDNRLYGYTF. The CDR3 region has the DNA TGCGCCAGCAGCCAAGATAACCGACTCTATGGCTACACCTTC.

As for this clone: The sample has other DNA sequences that encode this CDR3 too. This rearrangement joins TRBV18 to TRBJ1-2; D might be TRBD1 (5 bases). The CDR3 contains 13 residues. Germline loops: CDR1 KGHSH, CDR2 LQKENI. V was trimmed by 6 bases and J by 2 bases, leaving 10 bases between them. CDR3 sequence: CASSPTENYGYTF. CDR3 nucleotides: TGTGCCAGCTCGCCGACAGAAAACTATGGCTACACCTTC.

The chain combines TRBV5-1 with TRBJ2-1, with 7 bases that match TRBD1. This CDR3 comprises 17 residues. V was clipped by 0 bases and J by 7 bases; unmatched bases: 13. Germline CDR1 is SGHRS and CDR2 is YFSETQ. The CDR3 is CASSLAPPPRGPNEQFF. CDR3 DNA sequence: TGCGCCAGCAGCTTGGCCCCACCACCGAGGGGGCCAAATGAGCAGTTCTTC.

The chain combines TRBV4-1 with TRBJ2-3; a possible D gene is TRBD2 (6 bases). The germline gives CDR1 MGHRA, CDR2 YSYEKL. The CDR3 has 16 residues. V was clipped by 1 base and J by 4 bases, with 15 bases between them. CDR3 residues: CASSQAWGDRADTQYF. In DNA form, the CDR3 reads TGCGCCAGCAGCCAAGCGTGGGGGGACCGGGCAGATACGCAGTATTTT.

The chain has TRBV29-1 and TRBJ1-1, with unresolved D. Germline loops: CDR1 SQVTM, CDR2 ANQGSEA. The CDR3 covers 13 residues. V gave up 4 bases and J gave up 5 bases, with 14 bases separating them. This CDR3 reads CSVGPIPGTEAFF. The CDR3 DNA is TGCAGCGTTGGTCCAATTCCGGGGACTGAAGCTTTCTTT.

The chain employs TRBV19 and TRBJ1-5, with a tentative D call TRBD1 (5 bases). Germline V gene sequence: CDR1 LNHDA, CDR2 SQIVND (reference sequence). V was cut by 7 bases and J by 3 bases, with 10 bases left in between. CDR3 length equals 13 residues. CDR3 region: CASNGGFNQPQHF. CDR3 nucleotide sequence: TGTGCCAGTAACGGGGGATTCAATCAGCCCCAGCATTTT.